The 20 T cell receptor beta chains below come from one sample, sequenced in a study of T cell repertoires in cytomegalovirus infection. Their cognate antigens are unknown. Using its own MiXCR run on the reads, TCRdb lists one record per CDR3 protein. The table lists 650,000 to 900,000 distinct CDR3 sequences, around 29% of them singletons. The starting material was cultured CD8+ T cells from PBMCs, obtained from culture after CMV antigen stimulation. All receptors derive from a human donor in good health (CMV status not recorded). Some clones in this sample may be carry-over from other donors' samples.

The chain is built from TRBV28 and TRBJ1-5, with 8 nucleotides matching TRBD1. CDR3 length: 16 amino acids. Germline CDR1 is MDHEN and CDR2 is SYDVKM. V shed 5 bases, J shed 6 bases, and the junction held 12 bases outside the gene matches. This CDR3 is CASSQGGQGEGQPQHF. CDR3 in DNA: TGTGCCAGCAGTCAAGGCGGACAGGGTGAGGGTCAGCCCCAGCATTTT.

In its sample, this clonotype was seen once. The chain is built from TRBV6-4 and TRBJ2-3, with D hard to call. The CDR3 is 16 amino acids. The V gene's germline CDR1 is MRHNA and CDR2 SNTAGT. Trimming took off 2 bases at V and 1 base at J, with 13 bases between the two ends. As DNA, the CDR3 is TGTGCCAGCAGTGACCGGTTTGACCGGGGCACAGATACGCAGTATTTT. Residues: CASSDRFDRGTDTQYF.

V is TRBV27 and J is TRBJ1-1, with TRBD1 as a possible D gene (6 bases). Per germline, CDR1 MNHEY and CDR2 SMNVEV (reference sequence). The CDR3 consists of 14 residues. Trimming stripped 3 bases from V and 4 bases from J, with 12 bases between. The DNA of the CDR3 is TGTGCCAGCAGTTTGACCCCAGGGGCCACTGAAGCTTTCTTT. It translates to CASSLTPGATEAFF.

Many counts were recorded for this clonotype. This sequence joins TRBV7-8 and TRBJ2-5; D ambiguous. V was clipped by 5 bases and J by 5 bases, with 24 bases between them. The CDR3 totals 17 residues. CDR1 and CDR2 (germline): SGHVS, FQNEAQ. This chain's CDR3 is CASSPVVRTVVGETQYF. Here the CDR3 DNA reads TGTGCCAGCAGCCCCGTAGTGCGAACGGTAGTCGGTGAGACCCAGTACTTC.

This clonotype was picked up a small number of times. The gene calls are TRBV2 and TRBJ1-5, with D unresolved. The CDR3 totals 13 residues. Germline values: CDR1 SNHLY, CDR2 FYNNEI. V was clipped by 8 bases and J by 0 bases, with 8 bases between them. The CDR3 sequence: CASERISNQPQHF. The CDR3 DNA reads as TGTGCCAGCGAAAGGATTAGCAATCAGCCCCAGCATTTT.

This clonotype was recorded at least ten times. The J gene is TRBJ2-1, the V gene TRBV28; D is possibly TRBD1 (5 bases). The CDR3 is 14 amino acids. CDR1 MDHEN and CDR2 SYDVKM come from the germline V gene. Trimming removed 5 bases at V and 4 bases at J, with 12 bases between. CDR3 sequence: CASSPGMSYNEQFF. CDR3 in DNA: TGTGCCAGCAGTCCAGGGATGAGTTACAATGAGCAGTTCTTC.

The chain has TRBV6-1 and TRBJ2-7, with 7 bases lining up with TRBD1. The trim removed 5 bases at V and 5 bases at J, leaving 9 bases unmatched. This CDR3 contains 14 residues. The germline V gene has CDR1 MNHNS and CDR2 SASEGT. The DNA of the CDR3 is TGTGCCAGCAGTACGCAGGGGGTTCTGGACGAGCAGTACTTC. Protein product: CASSTQGVLDEQYF.

This clonotype has more than one count but fewer than ten. The genes are TRBV7-2 and TRBJ2-1; D is uncertain. In germline, CDR1 is SGHTA, CDR2 FQGNSA. V lost 1 base, J lost 5 bases, and 9 bases lay in between. This CDR3 has 14 residues. CDR3 in DNA: TGTGCCAGCAGCTTAGGATTCGGGCACAATGAGCAGTTCTTC. Its translation: CASSLGFGHNEQFF.

The V gene is TRBV10-2, the J gene TRBJ1-1; a possible D gene is TRBD1 (6 bases). This CDR3 is built from 14 residues. V lost 5 bases, J lost 4 bases, and 14 bases lay in between. The germline V gene encodes CDR1 WSHSY and CDR2 SAAADI. DNA of the CDR3: TGCGCCAGCAGTACCACCCCAGGGGCCACTGAAGCTTTCTTT. The encoded protein is CASSTTPGATEAFF.

This clonotype showed up just a few times. This rearrangement joins TRBV6-6 to TRBJ1-4; D is unclear. Trimming pared 9 bases from V and 5 bases from J, leaving 16 bases between. CDR3 size: 14 residues. Germline V gives CDR1 MNHNY, CDR2 SVGAGI (reference sequence). CDR3 DNA sequence: TGTGCCAGTGAAGAAGGAGACTCAAATGAAAAACTGTTTTTT. Its translation is CASEEGDSNEKLFF.

The sample holds a few counts of this clonotype. V gene TRBV7-8 combines with J gene TRBJ2-6, with a tentative D call TRBD1 (6 bases). V was pared by 5 bases and J by 4 bases, with 9 bases between. The CDR3 runs 14 residues. The germline gives CDR1 SGHVS, CDR2 FQNEAQ. The CDR3, as DNA: TGTGCCAGCAGCCCGGACAGCGGGGCCAACGTCCTGACTTTC. It is translated as CASSPDSGANVLTF.

The chain is built from TRBV27 and TRBJ2-1; TRBD2 might be the D (5 bases). Germline values: CDR1 MNHEY, CDR2 SMNVEV (reference sequence). The ends were cut back, 5 bases at V and 0 bases at J, with 11 bases in the middle. The CDR3 is made up of 15 amino acids. The CDR3 loop is CASSLIATSYNEQFF. CDR3 DNA sequence: TGTGCCAGCAGTCTTATAGCGACCTCCTACAATGAGCAGTTCTTC.

This clonotype was counted a few times. The CDR3 sequence is CASSAKDSYEQYV. The CDR3 region has the DNA TGTGCCAGCAGCGCAAAGGACAGTTACGAGCAGTACGTC. V is TRBV7-6 and J is TRBJ2-7, with TRBD1 as a possible D gene (6 bases). Germline V lookup: CDR1 SGHVS, CDR2 FNYEAQ. The CDR3 contains 13 residues. The germline V and J ends were trimmed by 5 bases and 4 bases, with 12 bases remaining between them.

This clonotype was seen many times. This chain links TRBV12-3 or TRBV12-4 with TRBJ1-1; D possibly corresponds to TRBD1 (5 bases). The CDR3 runs 15 residues. V dropped 6 bases and J dropped 3 bases, with 17 bases sitting between them. The CDR3 DNA reads as TGTGCCAGCAGAACCCGGGACTCTAAGTACACTGAAGCTTTCTTT. This encodes CASRTRDSKYTEAFF.

This clonotype was found a few times. J is TRBJ2-5 and V is TRBV7-6, with TRBD1 identical over 8 bases. Trimming at V came to 2 bases and at J to 9 bases, leaving 17 bases not matched to a gene. The germline V gene encodes CDR1 SGHVS and CDR2 FNYEAQ. The CDR3 extends over 17 amino acids. CDR3 in DNA: TGTGCCAGCAGCTTATATCAAACCCCCCAGGGGGCCTGGTCCCAGTACTTC. Amino acids: CASSLYQTPQGAWSQYF.

This clonotype was counted ten times or more. This sequence joins TRBV7-9 and TRBJ2-2; 7 bases are shared with TRBD1. V lost 5 bases to trimming and J lost 0 bases; unmatched junction nucleotides: 6. This CDR3 spans 16 amino acids. In germline, CDR1 is SEHNR, CDR2 FQNEAQ (reference sequence). CDR3 sequence (DNA): TGTGCCAGCAGCCCCTCGGGACAGCCGAACACCGGGGAGCTGTTTTTT. It codes for CASSPSGQPNTGELFF.

The V call is TRBV2, the J call TRBJ1-1, with unresolved D. V gave up 1 base and J gave up 4 bases, with 7 bases separating them. The CDR3 covers 13 residues. CDR1 is SNHLY, CDR2 FYNNEI, per germline. In DNA, the CDR3 is TGTGCCAGCAGTGAAGAGGGTACCACTGAAGCTTTCTTT. This codes for CASSEEGTTEAFF.

This clonotype was counted ten times or more. V is TRBV12-3 or TRBV12-4 and J is TRBJ1-1, with D maybe TRBD1 (5 bases). V lost 7 bases, J lost 0 bases, and 12 bases lay in between. This CDR3 is 14 amino acids long. As DNA, the CDR3 is TGTGCCAGCACCCGGGCGGGGCTGAACACTGAAGCTTTCTTT. It specifies CASTRAGLNTEAFF.

The chain couples TRBV7-6 to TRBJ2-6; maybe TRBD2 (6 bases). The V end was cut by 1 base, the J end by 2 bases, with 15 bases between. In germline, CDR1 is SGHVS, CDR2 FNYEAQ. The CDR3 contains 18 residues. CDR3 nucleotides: TGTGCCAGCAGCTTAGAAGGGACTCCGTTCGCTGGGGCCAACGTCCTGACTTTC. Translating it yields CASSLEGTPFAGANVLTF.

The chain joins TRBV20-1 to TRBJ2-7; 7 nucleotides align to TRBD1. Germline CDR1 and CDR2: DFQATT and SNEGSKA (reference sequence). The J segment lost 3 bases and the V segment lost 5 bases, leaving 4 bases of the junction unmatched. The CDR3 consists of 12 residues. The CDR3 spells CSAGTEYYEQYF. CDR3 sequence (DNA): TGCAGTGCTGGGACAGAATACTACGAGCAGTACTTC.